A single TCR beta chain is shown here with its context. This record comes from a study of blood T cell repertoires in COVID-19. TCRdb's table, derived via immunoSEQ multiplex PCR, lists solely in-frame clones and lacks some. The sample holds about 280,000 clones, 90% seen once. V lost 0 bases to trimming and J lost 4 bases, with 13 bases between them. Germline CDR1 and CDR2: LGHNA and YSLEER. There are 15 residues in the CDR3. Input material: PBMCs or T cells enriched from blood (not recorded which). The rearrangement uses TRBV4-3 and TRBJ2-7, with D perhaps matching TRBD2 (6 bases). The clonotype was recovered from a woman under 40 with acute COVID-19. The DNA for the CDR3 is TGCGCCAGCAGCCAAGATAGGGACTTGCTTTACGAGCAGTACTTC. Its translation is CASSQDRDLLYEQYF.